These 32 T cell receptor beta chains were sequenced from one sample in a study of cytomegalovirus exposure and HLA in healthy donors. Vbeta (60) and Jbeta (13) primers were used in the PCR. Generated by immunoSEQ multiplex PCR, the TCRdb table keeps only in-frame clones and is missing some. The data contain under 150,000 clones, roughly four fifths of them singletons. The sample consisted of PBMCs. The receptor set was obtained from a woman aged 25-40 years in good health and CMV-seropositive.

The rearrangement uses TRBV7-2 and TRBJ1-5, with D unresolved. This CDR3 spans 13 amino acids. Germline V gene sequence: CDR1 SGHTA, CDR2 FQGNSA. Trimming left V 1 base short and J 11 bases short, with 12 bases between. The CDR3 reads CASSLGRDYSQHF. The CDR3 nucleotides read TGTGCCAGCAGCTTAGGGAGGGATTATTCCCAGCATTTT.

J is TRBJ2-2 and V is TRBV6-1; no reliable D call. The V gene's germline CDR1 is MNHNS and CDR2 SASEGT. V lost 4 bases and J 3 bases, leaving 15 bases between the germline ends. The CDR3 has 16 residues. CDR3 bases: TGTGCCAGCAGTGTGGAGTCAGTTCTGTACACCGGGGAGCTGTTTTTT. Protein: CASSVESVLYTGELFF.

This rearrangement joins TRBV7-9 to TRBJ2-2, with D uncertain. With 5 bases removed from V and 5 bases from J, the gap between germline ends came to 12 bases. The CDR3 is made up of 14 amino acids. Germline loops: CDR1 SEHNR, CDR2 FQNEAQ (reference sequence). CDR3 residues: CASSPGSFTGELFF. As DNA, the CDR3 is TGTGCCAGCAGCCCCGGGTCCTTTACCGGGGAGCTGTTTTTT.

The gene calls are TRBV10-2 and TRBJ2-2; no reliable D call. The CDR3 contains 15 residues. The V and J ends lost 6 bases and 2 bases respectively, with 13 bases between them. The germline CDR1 and CDR2 sequences are WSHSY and SAAADI. The CDR3, as DNA: TGCGCCAGCAGACCCTCCGCAGGCAACACCGGGGAGCTGTTTTTT. Residues: CASRPSAGNTGELFF.

This rearrangement joins TRBV7-9 to TRBJ2-3, with 8 bases aligning to TRBD2. CDR1 is SEHNR and CDR2 is FQNEAQ in the germline V gene (reference sequence). With 3 bases clipped from V and 2 bases from J, the junction kept 4 bases outside the gene matches. This CDR3 region has 15 residues. The CDR3, as DNA: TGTGCCAGCAGCTTTACTAGCGGAGACACAGATACGCAGTATTTT. Protein: CASSFTSGDTDTQYF.

The chain carries TRBV4-1 and TRBJ2-5, with a possible D match to TRBD2 (5 bases). V was shortened by 0 bases and J by 5 bases, with 16 bases between the two germline ends. Germline CDR1 reads MGHRA; CDR2 reads YSYEKL. CDR3 size: 16 residues. CDR3 protein: CASSQDRGGLRETQYF. In nucleotides, the CDR3 is TGCGCCAGCAGCCAAGATCGTGGCGGGCTGCGGGAGACCCAGTACTTC.

In its sample, this clone was seen a few times. V is TRBV5-1 and J is TRBJ1-4; no clear D. Deletions cut 0 bases from V and 5 bases from J, with 8 bases between. The length of the CDR3 is 14 residues. CDR1 is SGHRS, CDR2 YFSETQ, per germline. CDR3 region: CASSLAAQNEKLFF. In nucleotides, the CDR3 is TGCGCCAGCAGCTTGGCTGCTCAGAATGAAAAACTGTTTTTT.

The table lists this clone with a few counts. The CDR3 nucleotides are TGTGCCAGCAGCTTAGGAGGGGGTGGGGCCGGGGAGCTGTTTTTT. Protein: CASSLGGGGAGELFF. The rearrangement uses TRBV11-3 and TRBJ2-2; TRBD1 might be the D (6 bases). Germline V gene sequence: CDR1 SGHNT, CDR2 YENEEA. This CDR3 has 15 amino acids. V was pared by 1 base and J by 6 bases, with 12 bases between.

Only one count was recorded for this clone. CDR3 sequence: CASSYSFGSPLHF. In DNA, the CDR3 is TGTGCCAGCAGTTACTCGTTCGGGTCACCCCTCCACTTT. The V gene is TRBV6-5, the J gene TRBJ1-6; no reliable D call. This CDR3 has 13 amino acids. Germline CDR1 and CDR2: MNHEY and SVGAGI. Between the trimmed V and J ends, which lost 0 bases and 10 bases, there was a span of 7 bases.

The rearrangement joins TRBV7-6 to TRBJ2-5; 11 bases match TRBD2. The DNA end is more similar to TRBJ2-7, so the J call may be wrong. The CDR3 totals 15 residues. CDR1 and CDR2 (germline): SGHVS, FNYEAQ. CDR3 nucleotide sequence: TGTGCCAGCAGCACACTAGCGGGGGAGACCTACGAGCAGTACTTC. Protein: CASSTLAGETYEQYF.

This chain links TRBV5-4 with TRBJ2-7; D possibly corresponds to TRBD2 (7 bases). V was shortened by 2 bases and J by 1 base, with 13 bases between the two germline ends. CDR1 and CDR2 (germline): SGHNT, YYREEE (reference sequence). The CDR3 consists of 15 residues. The CDR3 nucleotides are TGTGCCAGCAGCTTCTTAGGGGGGGCTTCCTACGAGCAGTACTTC. This gives the protein CASSFLGGASYEQYF.

This clone was counted only a few times. The chain combines TRBV5-1 with TRBJ2-5, with 8 positions matching TRBD1. In germline, CDR1 is SGHRS, CDR2 YFSETQ. The length of the CDR3 is 15 residues. V gave up 5 bases and J gave up 3 bases; unmatched junction bases: 9. CDR3 nucleotides: TGCGCCAGCAGGCCGACAGGGGCCCCTAAAGAGACCCAGTACTTC. This gives the protein CASRPTGAPKETQYF.

The V gene is TRBV29-1, the J gene TRBJ1-1; 11 nucleotides line up with TRBD1. This CDR3 region has 12 residues. V dropped 3 bases and J dropped 8; count of bases not matched to a gene: 2. Germline V gene lookup returns CDR1 SQVTM and CDR2 ANQGSEA. The CDR3 loop reads CSVDGQGAEAFF. The CDR3 DNA is TGCAGCGTTGACGGACAGGGGGCGGAAGCTTTCTTT.

The chain links TRBV5-4 to TRBJ2-7; a weak D match, TRBD2 (6 bases). The germline V gene encodes CDR1 SGHNT and CDR2 YYREEE (reference sequence). The germline V and J ends were trimmed by 4 bases and 4 bases, with 15 bases remaining between them. The CDR3 sequence is 14 residues long. CDR3 sequence reads: CASSQPGVPYEQYF. CDR3 coding DNA: TGTGCCAGCAGCCAACCGGGAGTTCCTTACGAGCAGTACTTC.

This sequence joins TRBV6-1 and TRBJ2-7; 11 bases agree with TRBD2. J lost 4 bases, V lost 10 bases, and 12 bases had no gene match. Germline V gene data show CDR1 as MNHNS and CDR2 as SASEGT. The CDR3 sequence is 15 residues long. DNA of the CDR3: TGTGCCATCAACGCTGGGGCTAGCGGGGGGTACGAGCAGTACTTC. Its translation: CAINAGASGGYEQYF.

The chain combines TRBV5-1 with TRBJ1-3, with a weak D call TRBD1 (6 bases). Trimming removed 3 bases from V and 0 bases from J, with 16 bases in between. This CDR3 region has 17 residues. Germline V CDR1 and CDR2: SGHRS, YFSETQ. The CDR3 loop reads CASSYTSGTYSGNTIYF. The CDR3 coding sequence is TGCGCCAGCAGCTACACTTCCGGGACATACTCTGGAAACACCATATATTTT.

This clone appeared a few times. The genes are TRBV6-1 and TRBJ1-5, with 8 bases matching TRBD1. Germline CDR1 MNHNS, CDR2 SASEGT. The CDR3 has 15 amino acids. Trimming removed 7 bases from V and 5 bases from J; junction bases left unmatched: 10. The CDR3 coding sequence is TGTGCCAGCACCCGAGGACAGGGCGGCGATCAGCCCCAGCATTTT. This gives the protein CASTRGQGGDQPQHF.

This clone was recorded only once. The rearrangement uses TRBV2 and TRBJ1-6; TRBD1 aligns across 8 bases. CDR1 is SNHLY, CDR2 FYNNEI, per germline. This CDR3 contains 13 residues. CDR3 in amino acids: CAGRGQVNSPLHF. CDR3 coding DNA: TGTGCGGGCAGGGGGCAGGTAAATTCACCCCTCCACTTT. Together with reference TRBV2 and TRBJ1-6, the CDR3 gives the full variable domain: EPEVTQTPSHQVTQMGQEVILRCVPISNHLYFYWYRQILGQKVEFLVSFYNNEISEKSEIFDDQFSVERPDGSNFTLKIRSTKLEDSAMYFCAGRGQVNSPLHFGNGTRLTVT.

This sequence joins TRBV7-2 and TRBJ1-5, with TRBD1 matching 8 bases. CDR1 and CDR2 (germline): SGHTA, FQGNSA. The CDR3 covers 15 residues. The V segment lost 4 bases and the J segment 4 bases; nucleotides outside the gene matches: 6. The CDR3 spells CASSYDRGGNQPQHF. CDR3 nucleotides: TGTGCCAGCAGCTACGACAGGGGCGGGAATCAGCCCCAGCATTTT.

J is TRBJ1-2 and V is TRBV4-3; D ambiguous. The germline V and J ends were trimmed by 2 bases and 4 bases, with 11 bases remaining between them. The CDR3 is made up of 14 amino acids. Per germline, CDR1 LGHNA and CDR2 YSLEER. CDR3 sequence reads: CASSQQASGYGYTF. The CDR3 nucleotides are TGCGCCAGCAGCCAACAGGCGAGTGGCTATGGCTACACCTTC.

V is TRBV28 and J is TRBJ1-5; D is uncertain. This CDR3 has 16 residues. The V and J ends lost 5 bases and 5 bases respectively, with 19 bases between them. CDR1 is MDHEN and CDR2 is SYDVKM in the germline V gene. The CDR3 DNA is TGTGCCAGCAGTCCGCCTTTGTCCGGGAAGGATCAGCCCCAGCATTTT. Translation: CASSPPLSGKDQPQHF.

V and J are TRBV7-3 and TRBJ2-5, with 9 bases lining up with TRBD2. V trimming: 4 bases; J trimming: 2 bases; junction bases outside the gene matches: 11. This CDR3 spans 17 amino acids. Germline loops: CDR1 SGHTA, CDR2 FQGTGA. CDR3 amino acids: CASSSGPRLAEQETQYF. The CDR3 DNA follows: TGTGCCAGCAGCTCTGGCCCTCGACTAGCGGAACAAGAGACCCAGTACTTC.

The V call is TRBV28, the J call TRBJ1-2; a possible D gene is TRBD1 (6 bases). The CDR3 spans 14 residues. The germline V gene encodes CDR1 MDHEN and CDR2 SYDVKM. Trimming took off 6 bases at V and 4 bases at J, with 15 bases between the two ends. The CDR3 DNA follows: TGTGCCAGCAGGTCAGGGGCATTAAGCTATGGCTACACCTTC. The encoded protein is CASRSGALSYGYTF.

The count of this clone is one. V gene TRBV6-1 combines with J gene TRBJ2-2, with 9 bases that match TRBD2. Germline values: CDR1 MNHNS, CDR2 SASEGT. V gave up 2 bases and J gave up 1 base; unmatched junction bases: 2. The CDR3 runs to 16 residues. The CDR3 here is CASSERAGGNTGELFF. CDR3 in DNA: TGTGCCAGCAGTGAACGAGCGGGGGGGAACACCGGGGAGCTGTTTTTT.

This clone was seen more than once but under ten times. The chain joins TRBV4-3 to TRBJ2-1; TRBD2 matches 11 bases. The CDR3 totals 16 residues. Germline-derived CDR1 and CDR2 are LGHNA and YSLEER. V gave up 3 bases and J gave up 4 bases; unmatched junction bases: 5. The DNA for the CDR3 is TGCGCCAGCAGCCACCGACTAGCGGGATCTTACAATGAGCAGTTCTTC. It yields the protein CASSHRLAGSYNEQFF.

This rearrangement joins TRBV7-2 to TRBJ1-2; D remains ambiguous. Looked up from germline, CDR1 is SGHTA and CDR2 is FQGNSA. The ends were cut back, 0 bases at V and 5 bases at J, with 7 bases in the middle. The CDR3 totals 13 residues. The CDR3 DNA is TGTGCCAGCAGCTTAGCAGGGAGTTATGGCTACACCTTC. Its translation is CASSLAGSYGYTF. Full variable domain (outside the CDR3, taken from reference TRBV7-2 and TRBJ1-2): GAGVSQSPSNKVTEKGKDVELRCDPISGHTALYWYRQSLGQGLEFLIYFQGNSAPDKSGLPSDRFSAERTGGSVSTLTIQRTQQEDSAVYLCASSLAGSYGYTFGSGTRLTVV.

The chain uses TRBV7-2 and TRBJ2-7; TRBD1 might be the D (5 bases). The CDR3 runs to 15 residues. The germline V and J ends were trimmed by 0 bases and 2 bases, with 11 bases remaining between them. Per germline, CDR1 SGHTA and CDR2 FQGNSA. Written as DNA, the CDR3 is TGTGCCAGCAGCTTAGCGGGCAGGGTTGCCTACGAGCAGTACTTC. As protein: CASSLAGRVAYEQYF.

DNA of the CDR3: TGCGCCAGCAGCCAAGTTGGGGCGGGGGGCCCCGCCCGCGGTACGCAGTATTTT. This codes for CASSQVGAGGPARGTQYF. The chain recombines TRBV4-3 with TRBJ2-3; 8 positions match TRBD2. Germline V gene data show CDR1 as LGHNA and CDR2 as YSLEER. Germline trimming cut 1 base from V and 8 bases from J; bases unmatched to any gene: 17. The CDR3 totals 18 residues.

The V call is TRBV5-1, the J call TRBJ2-4; the D is unclear. Trimming pared 0 bases from V and 5 bases from J, leaving 6 bases between. This CDR3 spans 13 amino acids. Germline CDR1 and CDR2: SGHRS and YFSETQ. Here the CDR3 reads CASSLGVENIQYF. The DNA of the CDR3 is TGCGCCAGCAGCTTGGGTGTCGAAAACATTCAGTACTTC.

CDR3 coding DNA: TGTGCCTGGAGTGCCCGGGGGGAGCAGCCCCAGCATTTT. Translation: CAWSARGEQPQHF. The rearrangement joins TRBV30 to TRBJ1-5, with D possibly TRBD1 on 5 matching bases. The ends were cut back, 1 base at V and 7 bases at J, with 11 bases in the middle. Germline V gene lookup returns CDR1 GTSNPN and CDR2 SVGIG (reference sequence). This CDR3 spans 13 amino acids.

This clone appeared a single time. DNA of the CDR3: TGTGCCAGCAGTCCCGGGACTAGCGGCACAGATACGCAGTATTTT. It is translated as CASSPGTSGTDTQYF. This rearrangement joins TRBV7-6 to TRBJ2-3, with 10 nucleotides matching TRBD2. V trimming: 6 bases; J trimming: 1 base; junction bases outside the gene matches: 4. This CDR3 region has 15 residues. The germline V gene has CDR1 SGHVS and CDR2 FNYEAQ.

The chain is built from TRBV7-8 and TRBJ2-5, with 11 bases lining up with TRBD2. Germline V lookup: CDR1 SGHVS, CDR2 FQNEAQ. Germline trimming cut 3 bases from V and 2 bases from J; bases unmatched to any gene: 2. CDR3 length equals 15 residues. The CDR3 region has the DNA TGTGCCAGCAGCTTTCGGACTAGCGGGCAAGAGACCCAGTACTTC. Its protein product is CASSFRTSGQETQYF.